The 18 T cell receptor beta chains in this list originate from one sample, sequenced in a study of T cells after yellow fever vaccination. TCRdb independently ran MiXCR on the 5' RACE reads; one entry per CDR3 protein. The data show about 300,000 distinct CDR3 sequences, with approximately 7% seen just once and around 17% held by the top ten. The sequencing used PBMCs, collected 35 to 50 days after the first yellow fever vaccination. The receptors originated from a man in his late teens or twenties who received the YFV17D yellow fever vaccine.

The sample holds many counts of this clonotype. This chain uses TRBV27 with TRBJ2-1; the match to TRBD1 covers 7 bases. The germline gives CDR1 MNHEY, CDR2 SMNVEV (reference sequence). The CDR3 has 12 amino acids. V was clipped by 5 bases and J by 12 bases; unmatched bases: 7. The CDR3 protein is CASSQLTGWQFF. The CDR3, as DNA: TGTGCCAGCAGTCAATTGACAGGGTGGCAGTTCTTC.

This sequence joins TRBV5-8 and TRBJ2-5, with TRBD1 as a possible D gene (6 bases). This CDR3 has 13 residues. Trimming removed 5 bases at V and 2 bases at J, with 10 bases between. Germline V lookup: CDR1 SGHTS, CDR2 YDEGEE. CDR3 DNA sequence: TGTGCCAGCAGAGGCAGGGGACAAGAGACCCAGTACTTC. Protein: CASRGRGQETQYF. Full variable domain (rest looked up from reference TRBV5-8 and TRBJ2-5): EAGVTQSPTHLIKTRGQQATLRCSPISGHTSVYWYQQALGLGLQFLLWYDEGEERNRGNFPPRFSGRQFPNYSSELNVNALELEDSALYLCASRGRGQETQYFGPGTRLLVL.

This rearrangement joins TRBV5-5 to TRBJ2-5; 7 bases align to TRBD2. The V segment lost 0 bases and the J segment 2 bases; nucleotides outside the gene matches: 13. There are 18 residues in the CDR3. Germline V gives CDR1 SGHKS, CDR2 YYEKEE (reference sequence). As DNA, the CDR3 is TGTGCCAGCAGCTTGGCGGGGATCGGGGGGTTATCTCAAGAGACCCAGTACTTC. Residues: CASSLAGIGGLSQETQYF.

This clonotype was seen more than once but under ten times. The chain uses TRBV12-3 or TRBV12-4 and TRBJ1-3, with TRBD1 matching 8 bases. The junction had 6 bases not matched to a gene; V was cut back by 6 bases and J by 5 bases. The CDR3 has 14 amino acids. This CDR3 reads CASSMDRVRNTIYF. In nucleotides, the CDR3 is TGTGCCAGCAGCATGGACAGGGTTAGAAACACCATATATTTT.

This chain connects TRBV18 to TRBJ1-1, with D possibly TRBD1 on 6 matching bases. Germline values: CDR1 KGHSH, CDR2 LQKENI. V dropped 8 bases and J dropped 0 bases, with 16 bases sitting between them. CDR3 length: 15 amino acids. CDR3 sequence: CASTLTGDLNTEAFF. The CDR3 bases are TGTGCCAGCACCTTGACAGGCGACTTGAACACTGAAGCTTTCTTT.

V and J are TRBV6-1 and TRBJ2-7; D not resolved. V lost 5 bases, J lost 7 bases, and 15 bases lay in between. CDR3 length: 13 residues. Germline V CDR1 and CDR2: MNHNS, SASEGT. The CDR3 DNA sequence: TGTGCCAGCAGTCCCAACTCCGGCCGGGAGCAGTACGTC. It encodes CASSPNSGREQYV.

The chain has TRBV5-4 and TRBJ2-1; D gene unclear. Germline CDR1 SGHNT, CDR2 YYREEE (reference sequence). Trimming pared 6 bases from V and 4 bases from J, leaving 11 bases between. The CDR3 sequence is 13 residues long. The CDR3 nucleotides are TGTGCCAGCAAGATGGACGATTACAATGAGCAGTTCTTC. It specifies CASKMDDYNEQFF.

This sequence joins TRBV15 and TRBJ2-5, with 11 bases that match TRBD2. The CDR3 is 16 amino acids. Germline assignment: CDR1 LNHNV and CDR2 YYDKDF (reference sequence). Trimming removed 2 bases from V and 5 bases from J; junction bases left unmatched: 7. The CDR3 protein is CATSRLAGGTGETQYF. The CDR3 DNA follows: TGTGCCACCAGCAGACTAGCGGGGGGCACAGGGGAGACCCAGTACTTC. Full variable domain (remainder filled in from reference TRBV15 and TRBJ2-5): DAMVIQNPRYQVTQFGKPVTLSCSQTLNHNVMYWYQQKSSQAPKLLFHYYDKDFNNEADTPDNFQSRRPNTSFCFLDIRSPGLGDTAMYLCATSRLAGGTGETQYFGPGTRLLVL.

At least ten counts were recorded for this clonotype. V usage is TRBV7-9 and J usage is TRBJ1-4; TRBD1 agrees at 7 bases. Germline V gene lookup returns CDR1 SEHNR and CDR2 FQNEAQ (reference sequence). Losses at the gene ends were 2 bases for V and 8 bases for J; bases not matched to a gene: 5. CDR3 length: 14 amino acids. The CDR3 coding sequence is TGTGCCAGCAGCTTACAGGGGGGGGACGAAAAACTGTTTTTT. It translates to CASSLQGGDEKLFF. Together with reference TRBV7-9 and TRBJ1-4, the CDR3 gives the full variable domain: DTGVSQNPRHKITKRGQNVTFRCDPISEHNRLYWYRQTLGQGPEFLTYFQNEAQLEKSRLLSDRFSAERPKGSFSTLEIQRTEQGDSAMYLCASSLQGGDEKLFFGSGTQLSVL.

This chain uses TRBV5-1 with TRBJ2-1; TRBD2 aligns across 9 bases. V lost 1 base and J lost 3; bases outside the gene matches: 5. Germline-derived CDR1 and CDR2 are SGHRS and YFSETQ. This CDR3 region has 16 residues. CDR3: CASSLRPSGVYNEQFF. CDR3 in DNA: TGCGCCAGCAGCTTGCGGCCTAGCGGGGTCTACAATGAGCAGTTCTTC.

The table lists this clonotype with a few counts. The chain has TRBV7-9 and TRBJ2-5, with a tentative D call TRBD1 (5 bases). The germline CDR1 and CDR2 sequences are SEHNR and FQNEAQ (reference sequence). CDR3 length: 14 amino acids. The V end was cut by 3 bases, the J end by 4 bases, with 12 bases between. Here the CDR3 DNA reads TGTGCCAGCAGCTTTACAGGAGACACAGAGACCCAGTACTTC. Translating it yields CASSFTGDTETQYF.

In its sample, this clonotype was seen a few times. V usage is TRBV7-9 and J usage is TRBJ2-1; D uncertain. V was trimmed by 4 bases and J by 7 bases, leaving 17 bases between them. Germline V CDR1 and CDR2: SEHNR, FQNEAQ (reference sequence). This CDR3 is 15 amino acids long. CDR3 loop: CASSSPVPRANEQFF. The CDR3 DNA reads TGTGCCAGCAGCTCCCCCGTCCCCCGGGCGAATGAGCAGTTCTTC. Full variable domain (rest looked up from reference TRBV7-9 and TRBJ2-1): DTGVSQNPRHKITKRGQNVTFRCDPISEHNRLYWYRQTLGQGPEFLTYFQNEAQLEKSRLLSDRFSAERPKGSFSTLEIQRTEQGDSAMYLCASSSPVPRANEQFFGPGTRLTVL.

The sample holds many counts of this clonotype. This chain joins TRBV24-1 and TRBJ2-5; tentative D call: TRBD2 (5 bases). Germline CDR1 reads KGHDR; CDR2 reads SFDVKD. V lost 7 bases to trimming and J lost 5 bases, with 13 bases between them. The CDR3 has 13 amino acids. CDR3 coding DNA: TGTGCCACCAGGGGCGCGGGTATTGAGACCCAGTACTTC. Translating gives CATRGAGIETQYF.

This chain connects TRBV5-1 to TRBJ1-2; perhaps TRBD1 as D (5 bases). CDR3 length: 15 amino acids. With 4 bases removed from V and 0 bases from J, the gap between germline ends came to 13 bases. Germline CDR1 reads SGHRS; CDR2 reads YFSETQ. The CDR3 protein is CASSGGNGANYGYTF. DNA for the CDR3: TGCGCCAGCAGCGGGGGTAACGGGGCTAACTATGGCTACACCTTC.

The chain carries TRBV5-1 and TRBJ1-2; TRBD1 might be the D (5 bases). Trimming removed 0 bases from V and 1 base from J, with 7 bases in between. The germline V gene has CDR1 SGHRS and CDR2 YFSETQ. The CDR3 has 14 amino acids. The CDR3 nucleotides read TGCGCCAGCAGCTTGGGACAGAATAACTATGGCTACACCTTC. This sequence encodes CASSLGQNNYGYTF.

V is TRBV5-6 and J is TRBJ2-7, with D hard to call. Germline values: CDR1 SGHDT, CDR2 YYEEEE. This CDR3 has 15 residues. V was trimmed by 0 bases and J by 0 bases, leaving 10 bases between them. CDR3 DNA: TGTGCCAGCAGCTTGGTACATAAGAGCTCCTACGAGCAGTACGTC. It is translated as CASSLVHKSSYEQYV.

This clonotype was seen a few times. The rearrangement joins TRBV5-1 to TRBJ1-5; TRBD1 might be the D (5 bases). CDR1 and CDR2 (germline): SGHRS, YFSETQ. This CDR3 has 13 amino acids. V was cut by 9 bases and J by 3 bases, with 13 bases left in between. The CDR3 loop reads CATIQENNQPQHF. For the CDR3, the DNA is TGCGCCACCATACAGGAAAACAATCAGCCCCAGCATTTT.

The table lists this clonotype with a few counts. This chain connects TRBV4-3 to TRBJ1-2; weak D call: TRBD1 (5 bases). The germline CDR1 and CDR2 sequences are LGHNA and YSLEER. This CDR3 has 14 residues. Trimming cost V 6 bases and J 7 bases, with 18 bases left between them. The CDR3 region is CASRHTKGLGGYTF. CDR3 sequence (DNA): TGCGCCAGCAGGCACACGAAGGGGCTAGGTGGCTACACCTTC.